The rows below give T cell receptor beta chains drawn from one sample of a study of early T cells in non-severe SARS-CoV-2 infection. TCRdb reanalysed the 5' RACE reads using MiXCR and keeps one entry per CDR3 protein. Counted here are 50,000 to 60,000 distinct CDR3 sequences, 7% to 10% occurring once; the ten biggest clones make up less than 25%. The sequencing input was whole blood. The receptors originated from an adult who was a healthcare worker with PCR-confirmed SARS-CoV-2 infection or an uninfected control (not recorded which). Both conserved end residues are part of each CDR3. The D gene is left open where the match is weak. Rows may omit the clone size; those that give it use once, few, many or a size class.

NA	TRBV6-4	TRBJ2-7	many	TGTGCCCTCGCCAGCTACGAGCAGTACTTC	CALASYEQYF
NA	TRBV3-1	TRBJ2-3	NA	TGTGCCAGCAGCCAAGTAAATGCCCCAGATACGCAGTATTTT	CASSQVNAPDTQYF
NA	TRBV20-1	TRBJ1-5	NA	TGCAGTGCTGGGAGGGAAATTAATCAGCCCCAGCATTTT	CSAGREINQPQHF
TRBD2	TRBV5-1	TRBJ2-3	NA	TGCGCCAGCAGCTTGGTAGGACTAGCGGAATTCACAGATACGCAGTATTTT	CASSLVGLAEFTDTQYF
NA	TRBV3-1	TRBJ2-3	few	TGTGCCAGCAGCTATTATTTCACAGATACGCAGTATTTT	CASSYYFTDTQYF
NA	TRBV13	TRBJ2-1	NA	TGTGCCAGCAGCCCCCCTCGCGGGGCTCTCTACAATGAGCAGTTCTTC	CASSPPRGALYNEQFF
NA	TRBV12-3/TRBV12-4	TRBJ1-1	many	TGTGCCAGCAGCCCCGCGGGACCCGCGATGACTGAAGCTTTCTTT	CASSPAGPAMTEAFF
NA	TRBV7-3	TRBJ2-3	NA	TGTGCCAGCCGACCCCCGGGCACAGATACGCAGTATTTT	CASRPPGTDTQYF
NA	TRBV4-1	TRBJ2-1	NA	TGCGCCAGCAGCCCAGGTCAAAGGGGCCTCAATGAGCAGTTCTTC	CASSPGQRGLNEQFF
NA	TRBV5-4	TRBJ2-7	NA	TGTGCCAGCAGCGCGGGACGAACGACCTACGAGCAGTACTTC	CASSAGRTTYEQYF
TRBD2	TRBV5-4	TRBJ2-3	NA	TGTGCCAGCAGCTCAGTCCCGGGACTAGCGGGCGCCCTCTCTAGCACAGATACGCAGTATTTT	CASSSVPGLAGALSSTDTQYF
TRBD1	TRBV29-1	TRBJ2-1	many	TGCAGCGTTGCCCCGACAGGGTTGAGCTCCTACAATGAGCAGTTCTTC	CSVAPTGLSSYNEQFF
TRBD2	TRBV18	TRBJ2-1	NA	TGTGCCAGCTCACCATTCGGGCGGGGGGATTACAATGAGCAGTTCTTC	CASSPFGRGDYNEQFF
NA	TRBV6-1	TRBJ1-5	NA	TGTGCCAGCAGTGAACAGCAGGGAACTCTCTTTAATCAGCCCCAGCATTTT	CASSEQQGTLFNQPQHF
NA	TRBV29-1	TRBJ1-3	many	TGCAGCGTTGAAAAGGCAGGGGTAAATGGAAACACCATATATTTT	CSVEKAGVNGNTIYF
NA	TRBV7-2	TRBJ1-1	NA	TGTGCCAGCAGCTCTACCCCCCATAACACTGAAGCTTTCTTT	CASSSTPHNTEAFF
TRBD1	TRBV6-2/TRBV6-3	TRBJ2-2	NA	TGTGCCAGCAGTCCCTTCGGGACAGGGGGGAACACCGGGGAGCTGTTTTTT	CASSPFGTGGNTGELFF
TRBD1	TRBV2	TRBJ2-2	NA	TGTGCCAGCAGTGTTCAGGGGGACACCGGGGAGCTGTTTTTT	CASSVQGDTGELFF
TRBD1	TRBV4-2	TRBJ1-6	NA	TGTGCCAGCAGCCAGCTACCGGGACAGGCGTCTTCACCCCTCCACTTT	CASSQLPGQASSPLHF
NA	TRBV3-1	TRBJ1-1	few	TGTGCCAGCAGCCAAGTACGGGTGGAGAACACTGAAGCTTTCTTT	CASSQVRVENTEAFF
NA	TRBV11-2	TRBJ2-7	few	TGTGCCAGCAGCTTAGCCGGATACGAGCAGTACTTC	CASSLAGYEQYF
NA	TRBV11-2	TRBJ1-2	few	TGTGCCAGCAGCTTACGACATCCTCGGTTCGGCTACACCTTC	CASSLRHPRFGYTF
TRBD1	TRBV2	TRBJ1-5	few	TGTGCCAGCAGTGTGACAGGGGGCAATCAGCCCCAGCATTTT	CASSVTGGNQPQHF
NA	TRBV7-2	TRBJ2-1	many	TGTGCCAGCAGCCCCAACGTCTACGACGCTGAGCAGTTCTTC	CASSPNVYDAEQFF
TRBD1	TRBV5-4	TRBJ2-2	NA	TGTGCCAGCAGCTCAGGACAGGGGCGGTACACCGGGGAGCTGTTTTTT	CASSSGQGRYTGELFF
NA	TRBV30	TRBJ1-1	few	TGTGCCTGGAGTGACAGGGTTGACACTGAAGCTTTCTTT	CAWSDRVDTEAFF
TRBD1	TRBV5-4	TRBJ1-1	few	TGTGCCAGCAGCTTGCCTGGACAGGCCCAGGGCACTGAAGCTTTCTTT	CASSLPGQAQGTEAFF
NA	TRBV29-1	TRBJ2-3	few	TGCAGCGTTCAGATCAGCACAGATACGCAGTATTTT	CSVQISTDTQYF
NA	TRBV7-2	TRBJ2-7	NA	TGTGCCAGCAGCTTAGCGCTCGGGGCCTACGAGCAGTACTTC	CASSLALGAYEQYF
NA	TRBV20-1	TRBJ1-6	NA	TGCAGTGCTAGAGTAAAGCAAGCGAATTCACCCCTCCACTTT	CSARVKQANSPLHF
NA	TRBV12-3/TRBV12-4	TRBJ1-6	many	TGTGCCAGCAGTCATCGGCCCACGCTTGGTTCACCCCTCCACTTT	CASSHRPTLGSPLHF
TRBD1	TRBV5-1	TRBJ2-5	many	TGCGCCAGCAGCTTGGGACAGGGCCAAGAGACCCAGTACTTC	CASSLGQGQETQYF
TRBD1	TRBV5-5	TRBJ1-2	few	TGTGCCAGCAGCTTAGGGGACAGTAACTATGGCTACACCTTC	CASSLGDSNYGYTF
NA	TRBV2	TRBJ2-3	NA	TGTGCCAGCAGTGTATCTTTGGCAGCGCTAACCACAGATACGCAGTATTTT	CASSVSLAALTTDTQYF
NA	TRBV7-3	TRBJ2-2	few	TGTGCCAGCAGCCCGGCCTCCTACACCGGGGAGCTGTTTTTT	CASSPASYTGELFF
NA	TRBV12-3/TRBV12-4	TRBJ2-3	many	TGTGCCAGCAGTTTTAAGGGGCACACAGATACGCAGTATTTT	CASSFKGHTDTQYF
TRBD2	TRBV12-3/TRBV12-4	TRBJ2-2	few	TGTGCCAGCAGCGGACTAGATGTAGACGGGGAGCTGTTTTTT	CASSGLDVDGELFF
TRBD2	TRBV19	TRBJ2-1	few	TGTGCCAGTAGTCCGCAGCGGGGACCGTACAATGAGCAGTTCTTC	CASSPQRGPYNEQFF
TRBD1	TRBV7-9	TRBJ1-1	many	TGTGCCAGCAGCCCAGGGGGGCTTATTGAAGCTTTCTTT	CASSPGGLIEAFF
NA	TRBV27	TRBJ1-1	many	TGTGCCAGCAGCCGGAGGGTGAACACTGAAGCTTTCTTT	CASSRRVNTEAFF
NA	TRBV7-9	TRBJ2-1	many	TGTGCCAGCAGCTTAGCTCAGGGGAAGTACAATGAGCAGTTCTTC	CASSLAQGKYNEQFF
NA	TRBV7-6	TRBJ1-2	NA	TGTGCCAGCAGCCCTCTTAACTATGGCTACACCTTC	CASSPLNYGYTF
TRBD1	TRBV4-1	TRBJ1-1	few	TGCGCCAGCATCTCCCAGGGGGCGAACACTGAAGCTTTCTTT	CASISQGANTEAFF
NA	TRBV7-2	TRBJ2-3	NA	TGTGCCAGCAGCTTTTCAGAACAGGACCGGGCGGATACGCAGTATTTT	CASSFSEQDRADTQYF
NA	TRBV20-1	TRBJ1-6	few	TGCAGTGCCCCCCAGGGTGAATCACCCCTCCACTTT	CSAPQGESPLHF
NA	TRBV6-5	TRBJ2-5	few	TGTGCCAGCAGTTTCGCGGGGGGACAGCAAGAGACCCAGTACTTC	CASSFAGGQQETQYF
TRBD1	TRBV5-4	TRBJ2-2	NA	TGTGCCAGCACCAAACAGGGGGCGATGACCGGGGAGCTGTTTTTT	CASTKQGAMTGELFF
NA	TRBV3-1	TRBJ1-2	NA	TGTGCCAGCAGCCCCCGGACAGCTAACTATGGCTACACCTTC	CASSPRTANYGYTF
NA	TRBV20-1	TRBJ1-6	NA	TGCAGTGCTAGACCGGGCATCAGTAATTCACCCCTCCACTTT	CSARPGISNSPLHF
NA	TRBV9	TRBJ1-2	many	TGTGCCAGCAGCGTAGGTCCGTCCGAGTTCGGCTACACCTTC	CASSVGPSEFGYTF
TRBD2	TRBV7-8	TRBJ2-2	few	TGTGCCAGCAGCTTTGTTGGCGGGGGGGACACCGGGGAGCTGTTTTTT	CASSFVGGGDTGELFF
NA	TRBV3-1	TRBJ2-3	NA	TGTGCCAGCAGCCCCTTTCCAGCAGATACGCAGTATTTT	CASSPFPADTQYF
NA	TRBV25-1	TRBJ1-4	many	TGTGCCAGCAGTGACCGGCGAGGGGCTAATGAAAAACTGTTTTTT	CASSDRRGANEKLFF
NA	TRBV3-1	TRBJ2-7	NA	TGTGCCAGCAGTCAAGTATACGAGCAGTACTTC	CASSQVYEQYF
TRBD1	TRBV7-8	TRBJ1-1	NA	TGTGCCAGCAGCCCTTGGACAGGGGGTAACACTGAAGCTTTCTTT	CASSPWTGGNTEAFF